The entry below gives a single T cell receptor (beta chain) sequence along with its context. This sample is part of a study of technical replicates of blood from a handful of donors. V was shortened by 6 bases and J by 5 bases, with 16 bases between the two germline ends. Germline values: CDR1 KGHSH, CDR2 LQKENI. The CDR3 spans 14 residues. Method: immunoSEQ multiplex PCR; TCRdb's copy keeps in-frame clones and lacks some. The repertoire holds about 94,000 clones, with 90% to 96% as singletons. The sequenced material came from T cells isolated from PBMCs. This rearrangement joins TRBV18 to TRBJ2-5; tentatively, D is TRBD1 (6 bases). The sequence was collected from a human donor in good health. The CDR3 sequence is CASSQNRVEETQYF. The CDR3 region has the DNA TGTGCCAGCTCGCAGAACAGGGTAGAGGAGACCCAGTACTTC.